Shown below are 21 T cell receptor beta chains from a single sample sequenced in a study of control samples from healthy donors and cancer patients. Method: immunoSEQ multiplex PCR; TCRdb's copy keeps in-frame clones and lacks some. The sample lists some 150,000 clones, nearly 96% seen once, with 0.85% to 1.3% in the top ten. Source material: blood. Every receptor here comes from a woman aged 25 to 39 in good health.

The rearrangement links TRBV10-3 to TRBJ2-1; possibly TRBD1 for D (6 bases). The CDR3 runs 14 residues. The germline gives CDR1 ENHRY, CDR2 SYGVKD. V was trimmed by 2 bases and J by 4 bases, leaving 9 bases between them. The CDR3 DNA is TGTGCCATCAGTGAGGGGCAGGGGTACAATGAGCAGTTCTTC. Translation gives CAISEGQGYNEQFF.

The J gene is TRBJ1-1, the V gene TRBV28; D is ambiguous. Trimming stripped 3 bases from V and 2 bases from J, with 13 bases between. This CDR3 spans 15 amino acids. Germline V CDR1 and CDR2: MDHEN, SYDVKM. DNA for the CDR3: TGTGCCAGCAGTTTCCTTGTTGGTACAAACACTGAAGCTTTCTTT. The encoded protein is CASSFLVGTNTEAFF. Looking up the rest from reference TRBV28 and TRBJ1-1 gives the full variable domain: DVKVTQSSRYLVKRTGEKVFLECVQDMDHENMFWYRQDPGLGLRLIYFSYDVKMKEKGDIPEGYSVSREKKERFSLILESASTNQTSMYLCASSFLVGTNTEAFFGQGTRLTVV.

The V and J genes are TRBV4-1 and TRBJ1-5, with unresolved D. Deletions cut 0 bases from V and 7 bases from J, with 13 bases between. The CDR3 extends over 15 amino acids. Germline CDR1 and CDR2: MGHRA and YSYEKL. DNA for the CDR3: TGCGCCAGCAGCCAAGATAGTAGGGTTGACCAGCCCCAGCATTTT. This codes for CASSQDSRVDQPQHF.

The genes are TRBV4-2 and TRBJ2-5; D uncertain. Deletions cut 1 base from V and 1 base from J, with 10 bases between. CDR3 length: 15 residues. Germline V CDR1 and CDR2: LGHNA, YNFKEQ. The CDR3 loop is CASSQGASVQETQYF. The CDR3 DNA sequence: TGTGCCAGCAGCCAAGGTGCATCCGTCCAAGAGACCCAGTACTTC.

The chain joins TRBV28 to TRBJ1-2, with D perhaps TRBD1 (6 bases). The germline V and J ends were trimmed by 2 bases and 9 bases, with 10 bases remaining between them. The CDR3 is 12 residues long. The germline CDR1 and CDR2 sequences are MDHEN and SYDVKM. The CDR3 DNA sequence: TGTGCCAGCAGTTTAGCAGGGGCCCGCTACACCTTC. It encodes CASSLAGARYTF.

The rearrangement uses TRBV28 and TRBJ2-5; a possible D gene is TRBD2 (5 bases). V lost 5 bases, J lost 3 bases, and 10 bases lay in between. CDR1 is MDHEN and CDR2 is SYDVKM in the germline V gene. The CDR3 runs to 13 residues. The CDR3 sequence is CASSRSGKETQYF. CDR3 coding DNA: TGTGCCAGCAGTCGAAGCGGAAAAGAGACCCAGTACTTC. The variable domain in full, with the rest retrieved from reference TRBV28 and TRBJ2-5, is DVKVTQSSRYLVKRTGEKVFLECVQDMDHENMFWYRQDPGLGLRLIYFSYDVKMKEKGDIPEGYSVSREKKERFSLILESASTNQTSMYLCASSRSGKETQYFGPGTRLLVL.

V usage is TRBV6-1 and J usage is TRBJ1-1; 7 bases match TRBD1. The V and J ends lost 3 bases and 1 base, in that order; junction bases with no gene match: 2. The CDR3 totals 14 residues. Per germline, CDR1 MNHNS and CDR2 SASEGT. CDR3 bases: TGTGCCAGCAGTGATCCAGGGGGGAACACTGAAGCTTTCTTT. Translation gives CASSDPGGNTEAFF.

The chain joins TRBV13 to TRBJ1-1, with TRBD1 as a possible D gene (6 bases). The CDR3 spans 13 residues. With 5 bases removed from V and 7 bases from J, the gap between germline ends came to 14 bases. The germline CDR1 and CDR2 sequences are PRHDT and FYEKMQ (reference sequence). The CDR3 DNA sequence: TGTGCCAGCAGCGCGGTCAGGGGCGGTGAAGCTTTCTTT. Translation gives CASSAVRGGEAFF.

This sequence joins TRBV2 and TRBJ1-6; maybe TRBD1 (5 bases). The V end was cut by 6 bases, the J end by 9 bases, with 15 bases between. CDR1 is SNHLY and CDR2 is FYNNEI in the germline V gene. The CDR3 is 14 amino acids. CDR3 protein: CASSKWGGGSPLHF. CDR3 nucleotides: TGTGCCAGCAGCAAGTGGGGCGGTGGTTCACCCCTCCACTTT.

This rearrangement joins TRBV7-9 to TRBJ1-5, with TRBD1 as a possible D gene (5 bases). Per the germline V gene, CDR1 is SEHNR and CDR2 is FQNEAQ (reference sequence). V lost 4 bases and J lost 9, with 16 bases in between. The CDR3 runs 14 residues. In DNA form, the CDR3 reads TGTGCCAGCAGCTCCGGGACGGAGGATTTGCCCCAGCATTTT. It translates to CASSSGTEDLPQHF.

CDR3 protein: CASSPPRDRVYNEQFF. CDR3 sequence (DNA): TGTGCCAGCAGCCCCCCGCGGGACAGGGTCTACAATGAGCAGTTCTTC. V is TRBV6-2 or TRBV6-3 and J is TRBJ2-1, with 9 bases lining up with TRBD1. After removal of 6 bases from V and 3 bases from J, the junction contained 9 bases not matched to a gene. The germline V gene encodes CDR1 MNHEY and CDR2 SVGEGT. The CDR3 sequence is 16 residues long.

V is TRBV2 and J is TRBJ1-4; the D gene is possibly TRBD1 (6 bases). Germline loops: CDR1 SNHLY, CDR2 FYNNEI. CDR3 length: 15 amino acids. Deletions cut 5 bases from V and 0 bases from J, with 10 bases between. CDR3 sequence reads: CASSRRGATNEKLFF. The CDR3, as DNA: TGTGCCAGCAGTCGGAGGGGGGCAACTAATGAAAAACTGTTTTTT.

The chain uses TRBV3-1 (or the pseudogene TRBV3-2) and TRBJ1-5, with D perhaps TRBD1 (6 bases). Looked up from germline, CDR1 is LGHDT and CDR2 is YNNKEL (reference sequence). Trimming cost V 1 base and J 6 bases, with 13 bases left between them. This CDR3 is 15 amino acids long. In nucleotides, the CDR3 is TGTGCCAGCAGCCAAGCTGGGGGGGCTGGTCAGCCCCAGCATTTT. It translates to CASSQAGGAGQPQHF.

With regard to this clone: Other nucleotide sequences in the sample specify the same CDR3. The chain combines TRBV18 with TRBJ1-1; D is unresolved. The V and J ends lost 3 bases and 2 bases respectively, with 4 bases between them. The CDR3 runs 12 residues. CDR1 KGHSH and CDR2 LQKENI come from the germline V gene. The CDR3 DNA reads as TGTGCCAGCTCACCTGGCAACACTGAAGCTTTCTTT. This translates into CASSPGNTEAFF. The entire variable domain, with the rest obtained from reference TRBV18 and TRBJ1-1, is as follows: NAGVMQNPRHLVRRRGQEARLRCSPMKGHSHVYWYRQLPEEGLKFMVYLQKENIIDESGMPKERFSAEFPKEGPSILRIQQVVRGDSAAYFCASSPGNTEAFFGQGTRLTVV.

This clone was seen once. V usage is TRBV3-1 (or the pseudogene TRBV3-2) and J usage is TRBJ1-3, with D hard to call. Germline CDR1 is LGHDT and CDR2 is YNNKEL (reference sequence). The germline V and J ends were trimmed by 4 bases and 0 bases, with 7 bases remaining between them. The CDR3 is 14 residues long. CDR3 DNA sequence: TGTGCCAGCAGCCCAGACCGCTCTGGAAACACCATATATTTT. Its protein is CASSPDRSGNTIYF.

There are a few counts of this clone. The genes are TRBV6-2 or TRBV6-3 and TRBJ2-1, with 8 bases lining up with TRBD2. Germline CDR1 MNHEY, CDR2 SVGEGT. The CDR3 is made up of 14 amino acids. V trimming: 5 bases; J trimming: 8 bases; junction bases outside the gene matches: 8. The CDR3 DNA follows: TGTGCCAGCAGTCAAGCGGGGGTGCTTGATGAGCAGTTCTTC. It codes for CASSQAGVLDEQFF.

This chain uses TRBV29-1 with TRBJ1-2; 8 bases fit TRBD1. Per germline, CDR1 SQVTM and CDR2 ANQGSEA. With V trimmed by 4 bases and J by 4 bases, 8 bases remained unmatched. This CDR3 is built from 14 residues. The CDR3 reads CSVAQGESFYGYTF. As DNA, the CDR3 is TGCAGCGTTGCACAGGGGGAGTCGTTCTATGGCTACACCTTC.

The J gene is TRBJ2-7, the V gene TRBV5-1; 9 bases are shared with TRBD1. The V and J ends lost 6 bases and 6 bases, in that order; junction bases with no gene match: 10. CDR1 SGHRS and CDR2 YFSETQ come from the germline V gene. This CDR3 spans 14 amino acids. The CDR3 nucleotides read TGCGCCAGCAACCCCGGGACAGGGTTGACCGAGCAGTACTTC. Its translation is CASNPGTGLTEQYF. Based on the CDR3 plus reference TRBV5-1 and TRBJ2-7, the full variable domain is KAGVTQTPRYLIKTRGQQVTLSCSPISGHRSVSWYQQTPGQGLQFLFEYFSETQRNKGNFPGRFSGRQFSNSRSEMNVSTLELGDSALYLCASNPGTGLTEQYFGPGTRLTVT.

J is TRBJ2-1 and V is TRBV28; 9 positions agree with TRBD1. The germline V gene has CDR1 MDHEN and CDR2 SYDVKM. The CDR3 totals 15 residues. V lost 6 bases to trimming and J lost 8 bases; unmatched junction nucleotides: 11. The CDR3 is CASSHSGQGRDEQFF. In nucleotides, the CDR3 is TGTGCCAGCAGCCATTCGGGACAGGGTAGGGATGAGCAGTTCTTC.

The V and J genes are TRBV28 and TRBJ1-4; possible D gene TRBD1, 6 bases. The germline V gene has CDR1 MDHEN and CDR2 SYDVKM. This CDR3 spans 14 amino acids. V was pared by 3 bases and J by 6 bases, with 11 bases between. CDR3: CASSFANRDEKLFF. CDR3 sequence (DNA): TGTGCCAGCAGTTTCGCAAACAGGGATGAAAAACTGTTTTTT. Full variable domain (missing parts from reference TRBV28 and TRBJ1-4): DVKVTQSSRYLVKRTGEKVFLECVQDMDHENMFWYRQDPGLGLRLIYFSYDVKMKEKGDIPEGYSVSREKKERFSLILESASTNQTSMYLCASSFANRDEKLFFGSGTQLSVL.

The genes are TRBV28 and TRBJ1-5; 11 bases agree with TRBD1. This CDR3 is built from 17 residues. Germline CDR1 MDHEN, CDR2 SYDVKM. The junction had 10 bases not matched to a gene; V was cut back by 6 bases and J by 3 bases. This CDR3 reads CASSSYIGQGANQPQHF. Here the CDR3 DNA reads TGTGCCAGCAGCTCCTATATCGGACAGGGGGCCAATCAGCCCCAGCATTTT.